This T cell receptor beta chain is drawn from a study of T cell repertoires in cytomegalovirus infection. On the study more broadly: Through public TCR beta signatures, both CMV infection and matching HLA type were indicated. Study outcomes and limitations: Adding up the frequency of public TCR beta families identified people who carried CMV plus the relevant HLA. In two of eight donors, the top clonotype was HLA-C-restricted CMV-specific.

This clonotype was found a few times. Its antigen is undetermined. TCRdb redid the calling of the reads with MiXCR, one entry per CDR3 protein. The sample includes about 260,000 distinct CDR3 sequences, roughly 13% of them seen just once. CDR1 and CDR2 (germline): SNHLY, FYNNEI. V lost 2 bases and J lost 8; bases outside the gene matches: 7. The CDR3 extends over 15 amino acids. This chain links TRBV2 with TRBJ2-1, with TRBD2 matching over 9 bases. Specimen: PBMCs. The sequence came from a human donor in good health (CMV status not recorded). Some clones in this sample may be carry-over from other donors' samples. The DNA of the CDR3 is TGTGCCAGCAGTGAATTTAGCGGGAGTTCGGATGAGCAGTTCTTC. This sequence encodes CASSEFSGSSDEQFF.